The following is a T cell receptor (beta chain) sequence with its context. There is no known antigen for this receptor. Inclusive of the bounding cysteine and phenylalanine, the CDR3 is 11 residues long. The only DNA kept is the CDR3, 33 bases in frame from the first base. V and J are truncated by 3 bases and 5 bases respectively, leaving an intervening sequence of 3 bases. CDR1 and CDR2 are drawn from the germline V gene (reference sequence): LNHDA, SQIVND. The method was the immunoSEQ multiplex PCR assay. For the multiplex PCR, a mixture combining 60 forward primers for TCR Vbeta segments and 13 reverse primers for TCR Jbeta segments was used. The CDR3 region of rearranged TCR beta genes was amplified from genomic DNA by a multiplex PCR assay. On the Illumina HiSeq System, the amplified TCR beta libraries were sequenced as 87-base-pair reads. The authors' analysis ran thus. A later analysis tallied around 87 million unique TCR beta chains across the 700 or so repertoires, and some 10 million of those chains were shared by two or more donors. Raw reads were error-corrected and collapsed into unique sequences with a nearest-neighbor algorithm that merged closely related sequences to remove PCR and sequencing errors. CDR3 sequences were aligned to IMGT reference sequences to assign V, D and J gene segments. For a sequence to be retained, at least a six-nucleotide match to both a V gene segment and a J gene segment was required. Rearrangements were classified as productive when the CDR3 lacked stop codons and remained in frame with V and J, and all other rearrangements were classified as non-productive. CDR3 was defined by IMGT convention, running from the second conserved V-encoded cysteine to the conserved J-encoded phenylalanine. The earlier analysis of about 590 of the donors excluded sequences that lacked an unambiguous match to a single V gene segment. An earlier analysis of fewer than 750 of the donors called V segments functional above 56.7% productive rearrangements and segregating when the between-donor standard deviation exceeded 5%. A statistical classification framework was built for diagnosing cytomegalovirus status from the catalog of TCR beta chain sequences. In a later analysis, TCR nucleotide sequences were compared against IMGT/GENE-DB human TR gene sequences so that V and J genes could be assigned. The TCRdist pipeline was used in a later analysis to assign CDR3 sequences and most-parsimonious VDJ recombination scenarios. In a later analysis, each TCR beta chain was defined by its CDR3 amino acid sequence together with its V-gene family, and reads lacking a unique V-gene family were excluded. To address suspected cross-contamination and a sequencing artifact, a later analysis removed around 590 highly shared, low-generation-probability nucleotide sequences. In a later analysis, a clonal expansion index was calculated for each public chain from normalized within-repertoire ranks of inferred template counts. Generation probabilities in a later analysis came from a VDJ recombination model fitted to out-of-frame rearrangements, and those results were checked against IGoR. In a later analysis, TCR-TCR, TCR-HLA and TCR-CMV co-occurrence was scored with hypergeometric tests, and a repertoire-size bias correction was applied to TCR pairs. False discovery rates were estimated in a later analysis by permuting HLA or CMV assignments 20 times. A later analysis grouped co-occurring TCRs with DBSCAN, adding TCRdist sequence similarity when clustering within HLA-allele-positive subsets. For co-occurrence clustering, repertoires with fewer than 30,000 or more than 120,000 public chains were excluded, along with five repertoires with anomalous nucleotide sharing. Here the immuneACCESS table is served through TCRdb, limited to in-frame sequences with V and J called. Missing clones are a known gap in these copies; in checked studies unresolved V genes cover under half, and the rest lacks a known reason. V, J and clone size were drawn from that table, and D and trimming were deduced from the DNA. The table for this sample lists about 140,000 clones. Jointly, the top ten make up roughly 2.5% of the sample.

This sample is part of a study of cytomegalovirus exposure and HLA in healthy donors (dated 2017 in TCRdb). In terms of the full investigation: According to an earlier analysis of around 600 of the donors, about 179 million T cells yielded roughly 110 million unique TCR beta sequences and approximately 280 Gb of sequence data. Donor age, sex, ethnicity and CMV serostatus were compiled alongside the repertoire data. Five DR-DQ haplotypes were treated as single units for association and clustering because of strong linkage in the cohort. Every discovery cohort repertoire had been produced on one sequencing platform. A separate validation cohort of 100 to 150 different subjects was used in addition to the roughly 670-subject first cohort. Among about 390 genotyped donors of the cohort, an average of around 240,000 unique TCR beta nucleotide sequences were sequenced per donor, about a sixth of them non-productive. Genome-wide SNP genotypes for about three fifths of the roughly 670 donors were used in a later genetic analysis, which treated that subset as a discovery cohort. Typing coverage differed by locus: A, B, C, DRB1 and DQB1 were typed in roughly 629-630 donors, DQA1 in approximately 520, DPA1 in around 580, and DPB1 in 400 to 480. The study combined high-throughput TCR immunosequencing, statistical association of individual TCRs with disease status, and machine learning to predict cytomegalovirus infection status. Rather than using new phenotypic data, the later analysis identified candidate immune exposures from TCR beta sequences and from how often those sequences occurred across donors. A later analysis re-examined previously published TCR beta repertoires from around 670 donors and added high-resolution HLA genotyping to investigate patterns of TCR occurrence. The genetic ancestry cluster associated with self-reported Caucasian donors included 81% of the roughly 400 genotyped donors. About 300 gigabases of sequencing data and tens of millions of unique TCR sequences were included in an early release covering around 650 HLA-typed donors. HLA typing covered class I and class II loci at four-digit resolution. The aim of the study was to test whether cataloging public T cell receptors could identify signatures of past pathogen exposure. An earlier analysis of 587 of the donors applied high-throughput TCR beta sequencing to assess whether each TCR beta V gene segment acted as functional or pseudogenic. The T cell repertoires of 550 to 850 subjects were profiled by immunosequencing and related to cytomegalovirus serostatus.

Study-level results and caveats: Across donors, most TCR sequences were observed very rarely, whereas some public TCRs were present in many individuals. A total of 150 or so TCR beta chains were listed by the study as associated with cytomegalovirus. The earlier analysis of some 540 of the donors excluded 15 to 20 rarely observed V segments, including chromosome 9 orphons, because counts were too low. An association between a missense DCLRE1C variant and V-gene and J-gene trimming of TCR beta chains was found in a later genetic analysis and replicated in an independent cohort. Compared with the roughly 720-donor mean, donors in an Asian-associated ancestry cluster had fewer N-insertions in productive TCRs, according to a later genetic analysis. Cytomegalovirus status was reported to be diagnosed by the classifier with high specificity and sensitivity in both the original and validation cohorts. When HLA alleles, especially DR and DQ, strongly co-occurred, attributing TCR associations to individual alleles was difficult. According to a later analysis, parvovirus B19, influenza, CMV and Epstein-Barr virus appeared linked to several top co-occurrence clusters. Because the 87-base-pair reads could not distinguish some IMGT-functional V segments, including TRBV6-2 and TRBV6-3, those segments were excluded. Linkage disequilibrium might explain the correlated functional status among segregating V segments, but an unknown experimental factor could not be ruled out. The cohort was sequenced for TCR beta chains only, and without alpha or paired-chain data the features that could be detected were limited. In an earlier analysis of approximately 590 of the donors, most TCR beta V segments appeared in productive rearrangements about 87% or about 30% of the time, broadly matching IMGT annotations. Presence/absence analyses assumed roughly uniform sequencing depth across donors, an assumption that may not hold. At a false discovery rate of 0.05, a later analysis linked 15,000 to 20,000 TCR beta sequences to specific HLA alleles. The only immune exposure information available for the cohort was CMV serostatus. In vitro tests confirmed that a few of the cytomegalovirus-associated TCR beta chains recognize cytomegalovirus antigens. Most CMV-associated TCR beta chains appeared to be HLA-restricted in a later analysis, and the HLA associations seemed to be driven largely by CMV exposure. In a later analysis, the rate of TCR association differed among HLA loci, with DRB1 alleles having the most associated TCRs and HLA-C alleles having the fewest. A cluster of highly shared sequence variants was judged likely to represent a technical artifact of the sequencing pipeline. A further reported finding was that TCR beta sequences accurately predicted the HLA-A and HLA-B alleles for most subjects in the first cohort. Because some donors lacked HLA typing at each locus, the association tests relied only on the typed subset. In a later analysis, HLA-associated TCR beta chains showed more clonal expansion and lower generation probabilities than non-associated chains that were equally common. It was suggested by the authors that the approach could potentially be generalized to other disease states and immunological phenotypes.

The cohort consisted of 666 healthy bone marrow donors. All cohort members were sampled while nominally healthy, although unrecorded immune exposures were likely present. The donor was CMV seronegative and belonged to the group of 380 or so seronegative cohort members. A peripheral blood sample was collected from each donor, and TCR beta sequencing was performed on peripheral blood mononuclear cells. Genomic DNA was extracted from the blood cell samples with the Qiagen DNeasy Blood Extraction Kit. The sample taken for sequencing was PBMCs. In this chain, TRBV19 is recombined with TRBJ2-3; no confident D gene assignment can be made. The receptor's source is a man aged 40-49 years in good health and CMV-seronegative. The DNA reads TGTGCCAGTAGTATTAAAGATACGCAGTATTTT. Its product reads: CASSIKDTQYF.